This T cell receptor beta chain was observed in a study of T cells after yellow fever vaccination (dated by TCRdb to the late 2010s). As for the study more broadly: The SMART-Seq v4 Ultra Low Input RNA kit was used to prepare libraries from fractions with low cell numbers. To follow T-cell clones before and after both primary and booster YFV17D yellow fever vaccination, bulk TCR alpha and beta repertoires underwent longitudinal sequencing. Two healthy male donors made up the cohort, one aged 18 to 30 years and the other aged 30 to 40 years. Blood was collected at multiple timepoints before and after primary and secondary immunization, and bulk PBMC replicates and cell subsets were isolated.

What the authors observed across the whole study: Compared with the primary T-cell response, the secondary T-cell response was weaker but faster, peaking on day 5 rather than day 15. Only a couple of donors were included in the study, so the extent to which the findings can be generalized is limited. Most clones expanded after primary vaccination (96% of CD4 and around nine tenths of CD8) were re-detected after the booster, suggesting that broad memory maintenance occurred. Computational filtering was required because FACS-sorted repertoires could contain abundant contaminating clonotypes from the bulk population. A small share of clonotypes occurred in both CD4 and CD8 compartments, likely arising from convergent recombination.

The CDR3 contains 14 residues, cysteine and phenylalanine counted. Just the 42-base CDR3 DNA is kept, in frame starting at base 1. V loses 0 bases at its end and J loses 10 bases; junction bases beyond the gene matches: 5. According to the germline V gene (reference sequence), CDR1 reads LNHNV and CDR2 reads YYDKDF. Ten or more counts support this clonotype. Which antigen it targets is not known. No base quality values were provided; no much bigger clone lies one nucleotide off. This specimen's treatment or condition label, per the study, means: live attenuated yellow fever vaccine strain. At every blood-draw timepoint, two biological replicates of bulk PBMCs were collected. PBMCs were isolated from peripheral blood using a standard Ficoll-Paque protocol. TriZol was used to extract RNA from bulk PBMCs, from CD4 and CD8 fractions, and from dextramer-positive and dextramer-negative fractions. TCR cDNA was made using 5'RACE template switching, a step that added a universal primer site and unique molecular identifiers. Priming for cDNA synthesis came from both the TCR alpha and TCR beta constant segments. Library amplification used two PCR steps, and the second PCR step added sample barcodes and sequencing adapters. Libraries were sequenced on Illumina HiSeq 2500 (2x100 bp) or NovaSeq (2x150 bp). Regarding the original processing steps: MIGEC was used to demultiplex reads and collapse the reads into UMI consensus sequences, and MiXCR was used for V(D)J alignment. Vaccine-responding clonotypes were defined with edgeR using replicate PBMC samples, requiring FDR below 0.01 and a log2 fold change above 5 up to day 15. Each bulk clonotype was labeled CD4 or CD8 based on which sequenced repertoire, CD4 or CD8, contained the clonotype at higher abundance. TCRdb reanalyzed the raw reads on its own, using fastp at Q25 for trimming and MiXCR for clone calling, and kept in-frame beta chains. One record per CDR3 amino acid sequence lists the most common genes and DNA. The V and J calls shown here were made by TCRdb, not taken from the authors' results. The sample contains 300,000 to 450,000 distinct CDR3 sequences, around 8.1% of them found a single time. The ten largest make up roughly 18% of the sample.

The source is a man in his late teens or twenties who received the YFV17D yellow fever vaccine. The receptor chain draws on TRBV15 and TRBJ2-1; 8 junctional bases match TRBD2. Sequencing was performed on PBMCs, taken approximately 47 days after the first yellow fever vaccination. CDR3 sequence: CATSRDLGGGEQFF. Read as DNA, the sequence is TGTGCCACCAGCAGAGATCTCGGGGGGGGCGAGCAGTTCTTC.